This T cell receptor (beta chain) is drawn from a study of breast tumors, draining lymph nodes, adjacent tissues listed by TCRdb under 2016. Regarding the research as a whole: In breast cancer patients, the study compared the TCR beta repertoires of tumor, adjacent nontumor tissue and axillary lymph nodes. The study was designed to assess the relationships and possible T-cell exchange between tumor, surrounding tissue and draining lymph node repertoires in human breast cancer.

Study-wide conclusions, independent of this receptor: The similarity between tumor and nontumor tissue repertoires was significantly greater in luminal-like breast cancer than in basal-like breast cancer. The data were considered consistent with most tumor T cells being derived from the lymph node and subsequently expanding within tumor tissue. Rather than being directly demonstrated, the conclusion that tumor T cells originate in lymph nodes was presented as consistent with a hypothesis. Tumor T-cell repertoires showed less diversity than lymph node repertoires and more diversity than nontumor tissue repertoires, and tumor T-cell repertoires showed preferential V and J gene usage.

In the case of this clonotype: Its recognized antigen is unknown. This may be a read error: a much more frequent sequence differs by one nucleotide.

Including the terminal cysteine and phenylalanine, the CDR3 comprises 18 residues. The kept DNA is CDR3 alone, 54 bases in frame from the first base. The germline V gene (reference sequence) sets CDR1 to LNHDA and CDR2 to SQIVND. The junction carries 25 bases between V and J, which are trimmed by 5 bases and 4 bases respectively. Sequencer: Illumina HiSeq 2000. Multiplex PCR amplification was used to generate the TCR beta chain libraries. High-throughput sequencing was used to analyze the amplified TCR beta chain products. TCRdb reanalyzed the raw reads on its own, using fastp at Q25 for trimming and MiXCR for clone calling, and kept in-frame beta chains. Merged by CDR3 protein, the rows form single entries marked with the most common genes and DNA. The sample records some 130,000 distinct CDR3 sequences, less than 25% of which are singletons. The ten top clones hold roughly 2% of the sample. The axillary draining lymph nodes of breast cancer patients were the source of the lymph node samples.

This receptor chain uses TRBV19 and TRBJ2-3; a tentative D call is TRBD2 (5 bases match). Sequencing was performed on axillary lymph node tissue. The sequence came from a female donor with breast cancer. Some clones in this sample may be carry-over from other donors' samples. The CDR3 is CASSVSVRASTRADTQYF. The sequenced DNA: TGTGCCAGTAGTGTTAGTGTGCGGGCCTCCACTCGGGCAGATACGCAGTATTTT.